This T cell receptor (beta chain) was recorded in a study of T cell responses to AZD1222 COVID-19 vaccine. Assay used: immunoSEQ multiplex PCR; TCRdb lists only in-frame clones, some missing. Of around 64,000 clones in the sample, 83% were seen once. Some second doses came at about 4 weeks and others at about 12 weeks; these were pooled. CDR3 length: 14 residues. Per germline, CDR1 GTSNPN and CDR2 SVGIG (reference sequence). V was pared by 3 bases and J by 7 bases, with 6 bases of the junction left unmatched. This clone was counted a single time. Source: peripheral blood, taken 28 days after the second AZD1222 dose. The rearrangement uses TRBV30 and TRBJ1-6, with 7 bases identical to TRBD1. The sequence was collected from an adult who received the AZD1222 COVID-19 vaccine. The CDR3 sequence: CAWSADRENSPLHF. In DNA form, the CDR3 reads TGTGCCTGGAGCGCCGACAGGGAAAATTCACCCCTCCACTTT.